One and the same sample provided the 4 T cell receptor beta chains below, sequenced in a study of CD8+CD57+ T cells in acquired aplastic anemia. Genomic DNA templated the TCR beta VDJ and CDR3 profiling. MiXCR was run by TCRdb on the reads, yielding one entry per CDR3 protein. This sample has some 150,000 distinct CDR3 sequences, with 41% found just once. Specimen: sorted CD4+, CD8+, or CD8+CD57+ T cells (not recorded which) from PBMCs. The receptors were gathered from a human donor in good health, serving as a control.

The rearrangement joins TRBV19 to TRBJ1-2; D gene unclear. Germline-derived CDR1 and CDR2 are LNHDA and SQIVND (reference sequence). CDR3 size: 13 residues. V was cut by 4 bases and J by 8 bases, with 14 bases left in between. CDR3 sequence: CASSTTDLGGYTF. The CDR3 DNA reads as TGTGCCAGTAGTACCACCGACCTGGGAGGCTACACCTTC.

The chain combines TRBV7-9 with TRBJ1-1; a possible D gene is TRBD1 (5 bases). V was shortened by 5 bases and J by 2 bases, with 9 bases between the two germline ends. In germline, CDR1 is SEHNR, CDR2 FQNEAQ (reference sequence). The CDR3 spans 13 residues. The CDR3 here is CASSPRGNTEAFF. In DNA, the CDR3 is TGTGCCAGCAGCCCACGGGGCAACACTGAAGCTTTCTTT.

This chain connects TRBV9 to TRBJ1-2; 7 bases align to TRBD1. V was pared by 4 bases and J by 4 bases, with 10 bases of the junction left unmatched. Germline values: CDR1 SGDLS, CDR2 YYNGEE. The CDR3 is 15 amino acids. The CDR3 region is CASSPTTGLSYGYTF. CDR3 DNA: TGTGCCAGCAGCCCCACGACAGGGTTGTCCTATGGCTACACCTTC.

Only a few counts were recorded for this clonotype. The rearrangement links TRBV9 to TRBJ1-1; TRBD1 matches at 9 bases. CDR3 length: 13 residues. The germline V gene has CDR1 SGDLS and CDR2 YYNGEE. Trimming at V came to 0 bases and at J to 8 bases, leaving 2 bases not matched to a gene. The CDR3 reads CASSVGTGAEAFF. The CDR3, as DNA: TGTGCCAGCAGCGTAGGGACAGGGGCGGAAGCTTTCTTT.